These 19 T cell receptor beta chains share one sample of origin, sequenced in a study of cytomegalovirus exposure and HLA in healthy donors. Sequenced by immunoSEQ multiplex PCR; TCRdb stores in-frame clones only, minus some. The table has 100,000 to 150,000 clones, more than 70% seen once. Specimen: PBMCs. Source of these receptors: a man aged 30-40 years in good health and CMV-seronegative.

This clone was counted between two and nine times. The chain joins TRBV6-6 to TRBJ1-2; 8 nucleotides align to TRBD1. Trimming removed 6 bases from V and 6 bases from J; junction bases left unmatched: 12. Germline V gene sequence: CDR1 MNHNY, CDR2 SVGAGI (reference sequence). The CDR3 is made up of 15 amino acids. The CDR3 sequence: CASSLYRGNVDGYTF. The CDR3 DNA reads as TGTGCCAGCAGCCTCTACAGGGGGAACGTAGATGGCTACACCTTC.

V and J are TRBV11-2 and TRBJ2-3; D may be TRBD1 (6 bases). CDR1 and CDR2 from the germline V gene are SGHAT and FQNNGV. CDR3 size: 16 residues. The V end was cut by 7 bases, the J end by 3 bases, with 20 bases between. DNA of the CDR3: TGTGCCAGCACCAAGAGGACCGGGACATTGACAGATACGCAGTATTTT. The encoded protein is CASTKRTGTLTDTQYF.

The rearrangement joins TRBV30 to TRBJ2-7; 8 bases line up with TRBD1. Trimming removed 5 bases from V and 4 bases from J; junction bases left unmatched: 7. The CDR3 length is 13 residues. The V gene's germline CDR1 is GTSNPN and CDR2 SVGIG (reference sequence). The chain's CDR3 is CAWGRGQGYEQYF. The DNA of the CDR3 is TGTGCCTGGGGGAGAGGACAGGGTTACGAGCAGTACTTC.

The rearrangement joins TRBV19 to TRBJ2-2, with 9 bases fitting TRBD2. The CDR3 covers 15 residues. V was clipped by 6 bases and J by 6 bases; unmatched bases: 8. CDR1 LNHDA and CDR2 SQIVND come from the germline V gene (reference sequence). This chain's CDR3 is CASRPLAGRAGELFF. The CDR3 region has the DNA TGTGCCAGTAGACCCCTAGCGGGAAGGGCCGGGGAGCTGTTTTTT.

This clone was recorded once. The chain joins TRBV18 to TRBJ2-1; 8 bases map to TRBD2. Trimming cost V 6 bases and J 10 bases; bases outside gene matches: 5. The CDR3 totals 12 residues. Germline V CDR1 and CDR2: KGHSH, LQKENI. The CDR3 nucleotides are TGTGCCAGCTCCCCCAGCGGGGGCGAGCAGTTCTTC. Residues: CASSPSGGEQFF.

The V and J genes are TRBV7-6 and TRBJ2-3; D is perhaps TRBD2 (6 bases). The CDR3 runs 17 residues. The V end lost 1 base, the J end lost 7 bases, and 21 bases lay between the germline ends. The germline CDR1 and CDR2 sequences are SGHVS and FNYEAQ. In DNA, the CDR3 is TGTGCCAGCAGCTTAGACTTCCCGGGGGTGGGTGATTATACGCAGTATTTT. Residues: CASSLDFPGVGDYTQYF. Looking up the rest from reference TRBV7-6 and TRBJ2-3 gives the full variable domain: GAGVSQSPRYKVTKRGQDVALRCDPISGHVSLYWYRQALGQGPEFLTYFNYEAQQDKSGLPNDRFSAERPEGSISTLTIQRTEQRDSAMYRCASSLDFPGVGDYTQYFGPGTRLTVL.

The rearrangement joins TRBV27 to TRBJ2-1; 14 bases agree with TRBD2. The CDR3 has 17 residues. Germline values: CDR1 MNHEY, CDR2 SMNVEV (reference sequence). The V and J ends lost 7 bases and 7 bases, in that order; junction bases with no gene match: 12. Here the CDR3 reads CASTYLIGLAGGNEQFF. The CDR3 coding sequence is TGTGCCAGCACCTACCTAATAGGACTAGCGGGGGGAAATGAGCAGTTCTTC.

The chain combines TRBV7-9 with TRBJ2-7, with 8 nucleotides matching TRBD2. This CDR3 comprises 16 residues. Looked up from germline, CDR1 is SEHNR and CDR2 is FQNEAQ (reference sequence). After removal of 5 bases from V and 5 bases from J, the junction contained 14 bases not matched to a gene. CDR3 sequence: CASSPLGLATKDEQYF. CDR3 sequence (DNA): TGTGCCAGCAGCCCTTTAGGACTAGCAACAAAGGACGAGCAGTACTTC.

The chain recombines TRBV15 with TRBJ2-2; 7 nucleotides agree with TRBD2. From germline, CDR1 is LNHNV and CDR2 YYDKDF (reference sequence). CDR3 size: 15 residues. The trim removed 3 bases at V and 4 bases at J, leaving 5 bases unmatched. The CDR3 protein is CATSRAGLFTGELFF. The CDR3 coding sequence is TGTGCCACCAGCAGGGCGGGACTATTCACCGGGGAGCTGTTTTTT.

The CDR3 DNA reads as TGTGCCAGCAGCTTAGTCTGGACAGGGGTTGCGTGGCCAGATACGCAGTATTTT. It translates to CASSLVWTGVAWPDTQYF. This chain connects TRBV7-8 to TRBJ2-3; 9 bases are a match to TRBD1. Losses at the gene ends were 1 base for V and 4 bases for J; bases not matched to a gene: 12. The CDR3 has 18 amino acids. Germline values: CDR1 SGHVS, CDR2 FQNEAQ.

The chain is built from TRBV9 and TRBJ2-5; the match to TRBD2 covers 9 bases. CDR1 is SGDLS and CDR2 is YYNGEE in the germline V gene. The CDR3 has 16 amino acids. The junction had 8 bases not matched to a gene; V was cut back by 3 bases and J by 2 bases. The CDR3 coding sequence is TGTGCCAGCAGCGCAAGAGGGACTAGCAGACAAGAGACCCAGTACTTC. It encodes CASSARGTSRQETQYF. The full variable domain, rest sourced from reference TRBV9 and TRBJ2-5, is DSGVTQTPKHLITATGQRVTLRCSPRSGDLSVYWYQQSLDQGLQFLIQYYNGEERAKGNILERFSAQQFPDLHSELNLSSLELGDSALYFCASSARGTSRQETQYFGPGTRLLVL.

This sequence joins TRBV25-1 and TRBJ1-2; 7 positions agree with TRBD1. Trimming removed 6 bases from V and 0 bases from J; junction bases left unmatched: 1. This CDR3 contains 13 residues. Germline V gene data show CDR1 as MGHDK and CDR2 as SYGVNS. The CDR3 coding sequence is TGTGCCAGCAGGGGACAGACTAACTATGGCTACACCTTC. Amino acid sequence: CASRGQTNYGYTF.

The chain couples TRBV25-1 to TRBJ2-3; tentative D call: TRBD2 (6 bases). CDR3 length: 16 amino acids. From germline, CDR1 is MGHDK and CDR2 SYGVNS. V lost 0 bases to trimming and J lost 4 bases, with 14 bases between them. The CDR3, as DNA: TGTGCCAGCAGTGAATATCGACTAGGAGCAGCAGATACGCAGTATTTT. Translating it yields CASSEYRLGAADTQYF.

The V gene is TRBV29-1, the J gene TRBJ2-3; a weak D match, TRBD1 (6 bases). The germline V gene has CDR1 SQVTM and CDR2 ANQGSEA. The germline V and J ends were trimmed by 1 base and 4 bases, with 12 bases remaining between them. This CDR3 is built from 14 residues. CDR3 in amino acids: CSVEVWDKPDTQYF. CDR3 DNA: TGCAGCGTTGAAGTGTGGGACAAACCAGATACGCAGTATTTT.

V gene TRBV5-1 combines with J gene TRBJ1-5; 10 nucleotides align to TRBD1. V was clipped by 5 bases and J by 6 bases; unmatched bases: 5. The germline V gene has CDR1 SGHRS and CDR2 YFSETQ. The CDR3 loop spans 14 amino acids. CDR3 sequence: CASRETGGSQPQHF. The DNA for the CDR3 is TGCGCCAGCAGGGAGACAGGGGGCAGTCAGCCCCAGCATTTT. The variable domain in full, completed from reference TRBV5-1 and TRBJ1-5, reads KAGVTQTPRYLIKTRGQQVTLSCSPISGHRSVSWYQQTPGQGLQFLFEYFSETQRNKGNFPGRFSGRQFSNSRSEMNVSTLELGDSALYLCASRETGGSQPQHFGDGTRLSIL.

The chain joins TRBV18 to TRBJ2-7, with a possible D match to TRBD1 (7 bases). Germline values: CDR1 KGHSH, CDR2 LQKENI. V lost 2 bases and J lost 5, with 22 bases in between. This CDR3 comprises 17 residues. In DNA, the CDR3 is TGTGCCAGCTCACCAGGGGGGACAGCGACCCTCGGGGACGAGCAGTACTTC. This codes for CASSPGGTATLGDEQYF.

CDR3 amino acids: CASSLALSGNYGYTF. CDR3 in DNA: TGTGCCAGCAGCTTAGCTTTGTCAGGGAACTATGGCTACACCTTC. The V and J genes are TRBV7-9 and TRBJ1-2, with D possibly being TRBD1 (5 bases). Trimming removed 0 bases from V and 2 bases from J, with 10 bases in between. The CDR3 contains 15 residues. Germline assignment: CDR1 SEHNR and CDR2 FQNEAQ (reference sequence).

The chain employs TRBV27 and TRBJ1-6, with TRBD1 identical over 7 bases. CDR1 and CDR2 (germline): MNHEY, SMNVEV (reference sequence). The CDR3 extends over 16 amino acids. Trimming at V came to 5 bases and at J to 6 bases, leaving 10 bases not matched to a gene. CDR3 sequence (DNA): TGTGCCAGCAGTACCCGGGGGACAGCATTTAATTCACCCCTCCACTTT. Its translation is CASSTRGTAFNSPLHF.

This rearrangement joins TRBV6-5 to TRBJ2-7, with D possibly being TRBD1 (5 bases). Between the trimmed V and J ends, which lost 6 bases and 2 bases, there was a span of 11 bases. The CDR3 has 13 amino acids. CDR1 and CDR2 from the germline V gene are MNHEY and SVGAGI. This CDR3 is CASSLGDPYEQYF. CDR3 nucleotide sequence: TGTGCCAGCAGCCTAGGGGATCCCTACGAGCAGTACTTC.